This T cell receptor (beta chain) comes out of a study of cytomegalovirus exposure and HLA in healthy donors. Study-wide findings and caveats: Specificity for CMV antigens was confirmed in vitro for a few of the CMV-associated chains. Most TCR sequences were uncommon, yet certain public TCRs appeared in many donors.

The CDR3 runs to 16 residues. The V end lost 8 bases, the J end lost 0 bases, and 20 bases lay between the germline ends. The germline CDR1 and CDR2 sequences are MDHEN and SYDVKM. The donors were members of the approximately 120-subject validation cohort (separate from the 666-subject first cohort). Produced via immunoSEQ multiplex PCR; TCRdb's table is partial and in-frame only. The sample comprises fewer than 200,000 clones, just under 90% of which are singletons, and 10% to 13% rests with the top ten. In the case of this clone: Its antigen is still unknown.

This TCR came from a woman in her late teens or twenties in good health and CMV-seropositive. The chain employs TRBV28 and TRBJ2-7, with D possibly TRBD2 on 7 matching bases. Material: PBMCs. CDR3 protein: CASAEGGQRFSYEQYF. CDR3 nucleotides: TGTGCCAGCGCCGAGGGGGGGCAGCGGTTCTCCTACGAGCAGTACTTC. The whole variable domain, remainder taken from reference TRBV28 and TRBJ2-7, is DVKVTQSSRYLVKRTGEKVFLECVQDMDHENMFWYRQDPGLGLRLIYFSYDVKMKEKGDIPEGYSVSREKKERFSLILESASTNQTSMYLCASAEGGQRFSYEQYFGPGTRLTVT.